The T cell receptor beta chain under discussion was sequenced for a study of blood T cell repertoires in COVID-19. Study-level information: Two negative PCRs, clearance, or symptom resolution characterized the recovered Cohort 3 donors. Sources were T cells, B-cell-depleted T cells, or PBMCs; the material itself was cDNA or gDNA.

The study recruited people aged roughly 18 to 89 years across about two dozen US areas. Assignment of participants to cohorts was predicated upon participant-reported clinical history. Assay: immunoSEQ multiplex PCR; the TCRdb copy retains only in-frame clones and omits some. The sample has under 300,000 clones, 88% seen once. This TCR was sampled from a woman aged 60-75 years in a cohort exposed to, infected with or recovered from COVID-19 (not recorded which). Input material: PBMCs or T cells enriched from blood (not recorded which).

DNA of the CDR3: TGTGCCAGCAAACCGCGAGTTGAAATTGGTGAAAAACTGTTTTTT. It is translated as CASKPRVEIGEKLFF. This chain uses TRBV19 with TRBJ1-4; D not resolved. The CDR3 is 15 residues long. Germline V gene data show CDR1 as LNHDA and CDR2 as SQIVND (reference sequence). Between the trimmed V and J ends, which lost 9 bases and 7 bases, there was a span of 21 bases. The whole variable domain, remainder taken from reference TRBV19 and TRBJ1-4, is DGGITQSPKYLFRKEGQNVTLSCEQNLNHDAMYWYRQDPGQGLRLIYYSQIVNDFQKGDIAEGYSVSREKKESFPLTVTSAQKNPTAFYLCASKPRVEIGEKLFFGSGTQLSVL.